This T cell receptor (beta chain) was identified during a study of shared clonotypes between healthy human individuals. Study context: The composition of the donors was a couple of women and a few men aged 18 to 49. Broader study findings: The four-donor shared clonotypes exceeded non-shared clonotypes in generation probability, with non-shared ones scoring lower. Clonotype sharing among donors likely depends on sequencing depth.

Method: immunoSEQ multiplex PCR; TCRdb's copy keeps in-frame clones and lacks some. This table holds over a million clones, more than 65% found once. For this clone: No antigen is known for it.

Unmatched junction bases numbered 8, after V lost 2 bases and J lost 0 bases. The CDR3 spans 16 residues. The V gene's germline CDR1 is SGHRS and CDR2 YFSETQ. Sequencing used memory CD4+ T cells sorted from blood. Subset given: CD45RA-negative fraction. The chain joins TRBV5-1 to TRBJ2-7; 7 nucleotides line up with TRBD2. The sequence derives from a man aged 18 to 30 in good health. The CDR3 coding sequence is TGCGCCAGCAGCTTCTTAGCGGGTCAGAGCTCCTACGAGCAGTACTTC. Residues: CASSFLAGQSSYEQYF.